This T cell receptor beta chain was identified during a study of identical twins. TCRdb independently ran MiXCR on the 5' RACE reads; one entry per CDR3 protein. This table has about 1.7 million distinct CDR3 sequences, under 35% appearing once. Findings of the study overall: The authors noted that invariant MAIT and iNKT cells could partly confound zero-insertion analyses. High-abundance cord blood beta clonotypes had fewer insertions; memory repertoires showed none.

This clonotype was detected only a few times. Its antigen is not identified. Per germline, CDR1 MGHRA and CDR2 YSYEKL. The CDR3 runs 15 residues. V was pared by 0 bases and J by 2 bases, with 11 bases between. The rearrangement links TRBV4-1 to TRBJ2-7, with unresolved D. The specimen sequenced was cord blood. This TCR was recovered from a newborn girl in good health. The CDR3 DNA reads as TGCGCCAGCAGCCAAGATCCCAGAACTACCTACGAGCAGTACTTC. Amino acid sequence: CASSQDPRTTYEQYF.